A selection of T cell receptor beta chains follows, all from one sample in a study of patients and donors after allogeneic stem cell transplantation. In TCRdb, the RT-PCR reads were re-called with MiXCR into one record per CDR3 protein. The sample consists of about 960,000 distinct CDR3 sequences, about 20% of them appearing once. Sequencing was done on a sample of blood, either unsorted or a sorted T cell fraction (not recorded which). These receptor sequences come from a human donor who was either an allogeneic HSCT recipient or a stem cell or donor lymphocyte infusion donor (not recorded which). It is not recorded whose cells these are; they may come from a transplant donor. The CDR3 runs from the conserved cysteine through the conserved F or W. D genes are given only for firm matches. Clone size is stated in some rows and not others, as once, few, many or a class when expanded.

>.|TRBJ1-4|15|TRBV27|few
TGTGCCAGCAGTGAGAACCACAGTTCTAATGAAAAACTGTTTTTT
CASSENHSSNEKLFF
>.|TRBJ2-7|12|TRBV20-1|.
TGCAGTGCTCGGGGCAGCTTCTACGAGCAGTACTTC
CSARGSFYEQYF
>.|TRBJ2-3|17|TRBV7-8|few
TGTGCCAGCAGCTCCTTGGCCTCAGCACGAGTCACAGATACGCAGTATTTT
CASSSLASARVTDTQYF
>.|TRBJ2-7|13|TRBV20-1|few
TGCAGTGCAAGAGGGGTCCTCTCCTACGAGCAGTACTTC
CSARGVLSYEQYF
>.|TRBJ2-3|15|TRBV25-1|few
TGTGCCAGCAGCAACAGCCTACCTTTCACAGATACGCAGTATTTT
CASSNSLPFTDTQYF
>.|TRBJ1-1|13|TRBV19|.
TGTGCCAGTAGTTTGAAGGTGTACACTGAAGCTTTCTTT
CASSLKVYTEAFF
>TRBD1|TRBJ1-2|18|TRBV4-1|few
TGCGCCAGCAGCCAAGATAGGGGAGGGACAGGAGGCCTCTATGGCTACACCTTC
CASSQDRGGTGGLYGYTF
>.|TRBJ1-2|11|TRBV3-1|few
TGTGCCGTACAGACAGCCTATGGCTACACCTTC
CAVQTAYGYTF
>TRBD1|TRBJ2-7|14|TRBV29-1|few
TGCAGCGTTCGCCGGGACAGGGGCTCCTACGAGCAGTACTTC
CSVRRDRGSYEQYF
>.|TRBJ2-7|14|TRBV19|.
TGTGCCAGTAGCGGACCCCGAGGGGCCTACGAGCAGTACTTC
CASSGPRGAYEQYF
>.|TRBJ2-6|14|TRBV3-1|few
TGTGCCAGCAGCCAACCCCCGGGGGCCAACGTCCTGACTTTC
CASSQPPGANVLTF
>TRBD2|TRBJ2-1|15|TRBV12-3/TRBV12-4|many
TGTGCCAGCAGTCTGAGACTAGCGGGGGACAATGAGCAGTTCTTC
CASSLRLAGDNEQFF
>TRBD2|TRBJ2-1|15|TRBV12-3/TRBV12-4|many
TGTGCCAGCAGTCCGGTAAGCGGGAGAGGGAATGAGCAGTTCTTC
CASSPVSGRGNEQFF
>TRBD2|TRBJ2-7|17|TRBV20-1|few
TGCAGTGCTAGAGACCTAATGGGGGGGACTGAGTCCTACGAGCAGTACTTC
CSARDLMGGTESYEQYF
>.|TRBJ2-7|12|TRBV28|few
TGTGCCAGCAGTCCCCCCGGCCACGAGCAGTACTTC
CASSPPGHEQYF
>.|TRBJ1-1|18|TRBV5-5|.
TGTGCCAGCAGCCCCCGTCCCGGGTCAAGAAAGGGGAACACTGAAGCTTTCTTT
CASSPRPGSRKGNTEAFF
>TRBD2|TRBJ2-1|17|TRBV4-2|few
TGTGCCAGCAGCCAAGTCCACCACGGGGCTAGCGGGTATGAGCAGTTCTTC
CASSQVHHGASGYEQFF
>TRBD2|TRBJ2-1|16|TRBV19|few
TGTGCCAGTAGTATTCGTGCTAGCGGGGCATACAATGAGCAGTTCTTC
CASSIRASGAYNEQFF
>.|TRBJ2-1|14|TRBV12-3/TRBV12-4|many
TGTGCCAGCACCCAGATTTCCCTCAGGGCTGAGCAGTTCTTC
CASTQISLRAEQFF
>TRBD1|TRBJ2-7|16|TRBV15|few
TGTGCCACCAGCAGCGGTGACAGGGGACTCCTCTACGAGCAGTACTTC
CATSSGDRGLLYEQYF
>TRBD1|TRBJ2-2|16|TRBV5-1|.
TGCGCCAGCAGCTCGACAGGGGTCGTAAGGACCGGGGAGCTGTTTTTT
CASSSTGVVRTGELFF
>.|TRBJ2-5|13|TRBV7-2|.
TGTGCCAGCAGCTCCCGTAGGTCTTGGTCCCAGTACTTC
CASSSRRSWSQYF
>.|TRBJ2-2|14|TRBV15|.
TGTGCCACCGCGGGACAGTCGAACACCGGGGAGCTGTTTTTT
CATAGQSNTGELFF
>TRBD2|TRBJ2-7|18|TRBV12-3/TRBV12-4|few
TGTGCCAGCAGTTCAAAGCGGGAGGGCGCGGGATGGAGCTACGAGCAGTACTTC
CASSSKREGAGWSYEQYF
>TRBD2|TRBJ2-3|18|TRBV20-1|.
TGCAGTGCTAGAGCCGGTGGACTAGCGGGGGGTCACACAGATACGCAGTATTTT
CSARAGGLAGGHTDTQYF
>.|TRBJ1-1|14|TRBV2|.
TGTGCCAGCAGTAGAGGGGGGGCGCTTACTGAAGCTTTCTTT
CASSRGGALTEAFF
>.|TRBJ2-3|13|TRBV12-3/TRBV12-4|.
TGTGCCAGCAGCACCTACAGCACAGATACGCAGTATTTT
CASSTYSTDTQYF
>.|TRBJ2-3|16|TRBV18|few
TGTGCCAGCTCACCACCGAGCGCGATTAGCACAGATACGCAGTATTTT
CASSPPSAISTDTQYF
>.|TRBJ2-1|14|TRBV5-1|.
TGCGCCAGCAGCTTGACCGACTCCTACAATGAGCAGTTCTTC
CASSLTDSYNEQFF
>TRBD2|TRBJ2-5|16|TRBV5-5|.
TGTGCCAGCAGCCCACGGACTAGCGGGAGTCTCGAGACCCAGTACTTC
CASSPRTSGSLETQYF
>.|TRBJ2-2|15|TRBV27|few
TGTGCCAGCAGTTTCGCGGACCACGGCCCCGGGGAGCTGTTTTTT
CASSFADHGPGELFF
>.|TRBJ1-6|16|TRBV27|few
TGTGCCAGCAGTTTTGAGGGTGAAACTTTGGGTTCACCCCTCCACTTT
CASSFEGETLGSPLHF
>.|TRBJ2-3|14|TRBV6-1|few
TGTGCCAGCAAGCCCCGAACTAGCACAGATACGCAGTATTTT
CASKPRTSTDTQYF
>.|TRBJ1-1|13|TRBV29-1|.
TGCAGCGTGAGACAGTTACGGGACACTGAAGCTTTCTTT
CSVRQLRDTEAFF
>TRBD2|TRBJ2-4|17|TRBV4-1|.
TGCGCCAGCAGCCAGGGGGGCGGGAGGGCCCCCAAAAACATTCAGTACTTC
CASSQGGGRAPKNIQYF
>TRBD1|TRBJ1-1|16|TRBV15|few
TGTGCCACCAGCAGGGGACAGGGGAACATGAACACTGAAGCTTTCTTT
CATSRGQGNMNTEAFF
>.|TRBJ2-4|15|TRBV5-6|.
TGTGCCAGCAGCTTGGCCCGGGACCTACAAAACATTCAGTACTTC
CASSLARDLQNIQYF
>TRBD2|TRBJ2-1|15|TRBV12-3/TRBV12-4|many
TGTGCCAGCAGTTCCGGAGGACTAGTCTACAATGAGCAGTTCTTC
CASSSGGLVYNEQFF
>.|TRBJ2-3|15|TRBV20-1|.
TGCAGTGCTAGAGGCCGGCCTACCTCTGCCGATACGCAGTATTTT
CSARGRPTSADTQYF
>.|TRBJ1-5|14|TRBV9|.
TGTGCCAGCAGCGTTGGTTCGGAGGATCAGCCCCAGCATTTT
CASSVGSEDQPQHF
>.|TRBJ2-7|13|TRBV4-2|few
TGTGCCAGCAGCCAGGGCTCACTCTACGAGCAGTACTTC
CASSQGSLYEQYF
>.|TRBJ2-3|15|TRBV29-1|.
TGCAGCGTTGAAGTTGGAAAGGGCAAGGGGGATACGCAGTATTTT
CSVEVGKGKGDTQYF
>.|TRBJ1-2|14|TRBV5-6|few
TGTGCCAGCAGCTTGGTGGGGGGAAACAATGGCTACACCTTC
CASSLVGGNNGYTF
>TRBD1|TRBJ2-4|15|TRBV5-6|.
TGTGCCAGCAGCTTACTCCGGGACAGCGAAAACATTCAGTACTTC
CASSLLRDSENIQYF
>.|TRBJ1-1|11|TRBV27|few
TGTGCCAGCATGCACTTAAACGGAGCTTTCTTT
CASMHLNGAFF
>.|TRBJ2-7|16|TRBV11-1|.
TGTGCCAGCAGCTTAAGTCCGGGTGTCGGGGCGCACGAGCAGTACTTC
CASSLSPGVGAHEQYF
>TRBD2|TRBJ2-2|16|TRBV9|few
TGTGCCAGCACTCCGGCGGGGGGGGCTCGGACCGGGGAGCTGTTTTTT
CASTPAGGARTGELFF
>.|TRBJ2-4|15|TRBV29-1|.
TGCAGCGTCGGGGGCGGGCGGAAGTCTTCAAACATTCAGTACTTC
CSVGGGRKSSNIQYF
>TRBD2|TRBJ2-2|16|TRBV5-1|.
TGCGCCAGCAGCCTGGAGACTAGCGGGAGTACCGGGGAGCTGTTTTTT
CASSLETSGSTGELFF
>.|TRBJ2-5|13|TRBV6-1|.
TGTGCCAGCAGTCGGGGACCCCGGGGGACCCAGTACTTC
CASSRGPRGTQYF
>TRBD1|TRBJ1-1|15|TRBV5-1|.
TGCGCCAGCAGCTGGGCCGGGACAGGGACCACTGAAGCTTTCTTT
CASSWAGTGTTEAFF
>.|TRBJ1-6|14|TRBV27|few
TGTGCCAGCAGTTTAAGACGAAATAATTCACCCCTCCACTTT
CASSLRRNNSPLHF
>.|TRBJ2-2|14|TRBV6-1|.
TGTGCCTGCCGTAGGGGTACCTACACCGGGGAGCTGTTTTTT
CACRRGTYTGELFF
>.|TRBJ1-1|15|TRBV5-1|.
TGCGCCAGCAGCTTGACCTATGGGGGTGGCACTGAAGCTTTCTTT
CASSLTYGGGTEAFF
>TRBD2|TRBJ2-3|15|TRBV5-5|.
TGTGCCAGCAGCTCGGGACTAGCGAACACAGATACGCAGTATTTT
CASSSGLANTDTQYF
>.|TRBJ1-3|16|TRBV5-1|few
TGCGCCAGCAGCGCGGGTTCCAGCCGCCCTGGAAACACCATATATTTT
CASSAGSSRPGNTIYF
>TRBD2|TRBJ2-1|17|TRBV4-3|.
TGCGCCAGCAGCCAAGATCAAGCGGGGACGGGATACAATGAGCAGTTCTTC
CASSQDQAGTGYNEQFF